The clone carrying this T cell receptor beta chain was counted a single time. Its specificity is unknown. This specimen comes from a study of TIL therapy for anti-PD-1-resistant metastatic lung cancer. The wider study: Tumors carried a median 1.5 non-synonymous mutations per megabase. Whole-study findings and limits: TIL clonotype persistence in blood showed no apparent association with response.

Sample time point: pre-treatment sample, taken before nivolumab and TIL therapy. Enrollment ran from 2017 to early 2020. The libraries were made with immunoSEQ v3. Survey-level samples got 1.5 million to 2.5 million read pairs; deep-level samples got roughly 4.5-6.5 million. Here immunoSEQ multiplex PCR was the method, and the copy in TCRdb shows in-frame clones only, minus some. Here the sample spans 20,000 to 25,000 clones, just over 70% being singletons. V was pared by 2 bases and J by 1 base, with 9 bases of the junction left unmatched. There are 18 residues in the CDR3. CDR1 MNHEY and CDR2 SVGEGT come from the germline V gene.

Sample: blood, taken at baseline. This sequence joins TRBV6-2 or TRBV6-3 and TRBJ2-3; the match to TRBD2 covers 10 bases. The clonotype was recovered from a person aged 25-85 years with non-small cell lung cancer. The CDR3 spells CASSYGSGGPGRTDTQYF. The CDR3 DNA reads TGTGCCAGCAGTTACGGTAGCGGGGGGCCAGGACGCACAGATACGCAGTATTTT.